The source of this T cell receptor beta chain is a study of T cell responses to AZD1222 COVID-19 vaccine. Findings of the study overall: Close to half of spike-specific TCRs reportedly recognize unmutated variant regions. Females made up more of the donors, who were largely white British, and clonal diversity may have come out too low. The number of AZD1222 recipients seropositive at baseline was only 5 to 7.

On this clone itself: Its antigen is unknown.

The V gene's germline CDR1 is ENHRY and CDR2 SYGVKD. V was pared by 4 bases and J by 4 bases, with 6 bases of the junction left unmatched. This CDR3 spans 15 amino acids. Libraries were prepared by immunoSEQ multiplex PCR; TCRdb keeps only in-frame clonotypes and omits some of them. The data show approximately 50,000 clones, 80% seen once. Researchers grouped second doses given at about 4 or about 12 weeks into one pool. The J gene is TRBJ2-3, the V gene TRBV10-3, with 9 bases that match TRBD2. The sample in question was peripheral blood, obtained 28 days after the second AZD1222 dose. This clonotype originated in an adult who received the AZD1222 COVID-19 vaccine. The chain's CDR3 is CAISAVAGVADTQYF. CDR3 DNA sequence: TGTGCCATCAGTGCGGTAGCGGGGGTGGCAGATACGCAGTATTTT.